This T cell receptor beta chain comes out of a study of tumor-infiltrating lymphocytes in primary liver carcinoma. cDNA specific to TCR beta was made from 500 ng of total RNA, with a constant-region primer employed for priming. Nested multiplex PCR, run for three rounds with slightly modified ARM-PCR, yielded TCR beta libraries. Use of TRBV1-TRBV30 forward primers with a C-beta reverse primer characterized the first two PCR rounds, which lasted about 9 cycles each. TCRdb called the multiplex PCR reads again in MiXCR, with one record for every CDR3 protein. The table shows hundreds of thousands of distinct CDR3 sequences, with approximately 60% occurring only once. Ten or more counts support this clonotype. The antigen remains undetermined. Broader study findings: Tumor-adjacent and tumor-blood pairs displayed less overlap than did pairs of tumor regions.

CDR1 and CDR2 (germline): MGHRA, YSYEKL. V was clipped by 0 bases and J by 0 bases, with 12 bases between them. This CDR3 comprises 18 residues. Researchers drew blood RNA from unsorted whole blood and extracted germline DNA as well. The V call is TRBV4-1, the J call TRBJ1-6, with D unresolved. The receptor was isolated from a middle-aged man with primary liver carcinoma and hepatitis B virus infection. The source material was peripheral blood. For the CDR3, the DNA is TGCGCCAGCAGCCAAGACCCGGTCGGCAGCTCCTATAATTCACCCCTCCACTTT. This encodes CASSQDPVGSSYNSPLHF.